The T cell receptor beta chain under discussion was sequenced for a study of cytomegalovirus exposure and HLA in healthy donors. Study-wide results and caveats: Presence/absence analyses rested on an assumption that sequencing depth was roughly uniform across donors.

Vbeta (60) and Jbeta (13) primers were used in the PCR. Generated by immunoSEQ multiplex PCR, the TCRdb table keeps only in-frame clones and is missing some. The sample comprises roughly 190,000 clones, just under 75% of which are singletons, and more than 4.5% rests with the top ten. Donors had nominal health at sampling but likely had unrecorded immune exposures. Concerning this clone: Its antigen is unidentified.

V dropped 6 bases and J dropped 8; count of bases not matched to a gene: 8. The CDR3 length is 14 residues. Germline values: CDR1 MDHEN, CDR2 SYDVKM. Sequenced sample: PBMCs. The TCR was taken from a man aged 25-40 years in good health and CMV-seropositive. The chain employs TRBV28 and TRBJ2-1; 9 nucleotides line up with TRBD2. For the CDR3, the DNA is TGTGCCAGCAGGCGGGAGGGGCGGGTGCATGAGCAGTTCTTC. Protein sequence: CASRREGRVHEQFF. The full variable domain, its missing parts supplied by reference TRBV28 and TRBJ2-1, is DVKVTQSSRYLVKRTGEKVFLECVQDMDHENMFWYRQDPGLGLRLIYFSYDVKMKEKGDIPEGYSVSREKKERFSLILESASTNQTSMYLCASRREGRVHEQFFGPGTRLTVL.